The clone carrying this TCR beta chain was counted a single time. This specimen belongs to a study of control samples from healthy donors and cancer patients. TCRdb's copy holds only in-frame clones and misses some; the assay was immunoSEQ multiplex PCR. The profile shows approximately 70,000 clones, approximately 80% of them singletons. V was cut by 1 base and J by 4 bases, with 14 bases left in between. The CDR3 is 17 residues long. Per germline, CDR1 SGHTA and CDR2 FQGNSA. The V gene is TRBV7-2, the J gene TRBJ2-6; D perhaps matches TRBD2 (6 bases). The sequenced sample consisted of blood. The TCR comes from a man between 45 and 60 years old in good health. For the CDR3, the DNA is TGTGCCAGCAGCTTAGGGCTCGGGAGCTGGGGGGCCAACGTCCTGACTTTC. Residues: CASSLGLGSWGANVLTF.